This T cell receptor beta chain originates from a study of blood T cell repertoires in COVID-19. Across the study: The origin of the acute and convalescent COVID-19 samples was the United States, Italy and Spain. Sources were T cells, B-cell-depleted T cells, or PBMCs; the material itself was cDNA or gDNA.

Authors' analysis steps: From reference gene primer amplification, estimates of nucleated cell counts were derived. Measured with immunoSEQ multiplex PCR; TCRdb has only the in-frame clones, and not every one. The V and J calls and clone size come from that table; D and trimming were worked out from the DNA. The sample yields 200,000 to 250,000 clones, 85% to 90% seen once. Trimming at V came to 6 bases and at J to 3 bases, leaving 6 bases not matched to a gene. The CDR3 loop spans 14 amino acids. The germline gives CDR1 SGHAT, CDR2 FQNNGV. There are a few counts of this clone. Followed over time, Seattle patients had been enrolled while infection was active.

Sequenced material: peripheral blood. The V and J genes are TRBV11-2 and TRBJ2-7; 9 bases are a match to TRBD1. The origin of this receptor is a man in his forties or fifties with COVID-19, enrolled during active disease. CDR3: CASRRTGDNYEQYF. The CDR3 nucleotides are TGTGCCAGCAGGCGGACAGGGGATAACTACGAGCAGTACTTC.